The 32 T cell receptor beta chains in this list originate from one sample, sequenced in a study of cytomegalovirus exposure and HLA in healthy donors. Vbeta (60) and Jbeta (13) primers were used in the PCR. Clones were read by immunoSEQ multiplex PCR, and TCRdb kept only the in-frame ones, dropping some. The sample consists of 150,000 or so clones, 60% to 80% of them appearing once. Material for sequencing was PBMCs. The receptors were gathered from a male donor in good health and CMV-seronegative.

This chain links TRBV4-3 with TRBJ2-5, with TRBD2 matching over 8 bases. Judging by the DNA end, TRBJ2-7 fits better; the J call may be wrong. This CDR3 is built from 16 residues. Germline V gene data show CDR1 as LGHNA and CDR2 as YSLEER. The CDR3 reads CASSQRAGTSSYEQYF. The CDR3 DNA is TGCGCCAGCAGCCAACGAGCCGGGACTAGCTCCTACGAGCAGTACTTC.

This chain connects TRBV5-6 to TRBJ2-7; 15 positions agree with TRBD2. The V gene's germline CDR1 is SGHDT and CDR2 YYEEEE. With V trimmed by 4 bases and J by 12 bases, 11 bases remained unmatched. There are 15 residues in the CDR3. CDR3 DNA sequence: TGTGCCAGCAGCATAACCGGGACTAGCGGGGGGATAGCGTACTTC. Translation gives CASSITGTSGGIAYF. The full variable domain, completed using reference TRBV5-6 and TRBJ2-7, is DAGVTQSPTHLIKTRGQQVTLRCSPKSGHDTVSWYQQALGQGPQFIFQYYEEEERQRGNFPDRFSGHQFPNYSSELNVNALLLGDSALYLCASSITGTSGGIAYFGPGTRLTVT.

This clone has just one count. The chain employs TRBV11-2 and TRBJ2-7; TRBD2 agrees at 8 bases. Germline trimming cut 5 bases from V and 4 bases from J; bases unmatched to any gene: 13. Germline values: CDR1 SGHAT, CDR2 FQNNGV. This CDR3 is built from 16 residues. The CDR3 loop is CASSPVAGLGLYEQYF. In nucleotides, the CDR3 is TGTGCCAGCAGCCCCGTAGCGGGACTAGGCTTATACGAGCAGTACTTC.

The CDR3 here is CASSVGGGAGETQYF. As DNA, the CDR3 is TGTGCCAGCAGCGTAGGAGGGGGGGCCGGTGAGACCCAGTACTTC. The chain has TRBV9 and TRBJ2-5; tentative D call: TRBD2 (7 bases). Germline V CDR1 and CDR2: SGDLS, YYNGEE. The ends were cut back, 0 bases at V and 5 bases at J, with 14 bases in the middle. The CDR3 is 15 amino acids. The full variable domain, completed using reference TRBV9 and TRBJ2-5, is DSGVTQTPKHLITATGQRVTLRCSPRSGDLSVYWYQQSLDQGLQFLIQYYNGEERAKGNILERFSAQQFPDLHSELNLSSLELGDSALYFCASSVGGGAGETQYFGPGTRLLVL.

V is TRBV19 and J is TRBJ2-3; TRBD2 matches 13 bases. This CDR3 has 17 residues. CDR1 LNHDA and CDR2 SQIVND come from the germline V gene (reference sequence). J lost 6 bases, V lost 1 base, and 7 bases had no gene match. This chain's CDR3 is CASSIARLAGGSDTQYF. The CDR3 DNA sequence: TGTGCCAGTAGTATAGCCCGACTAGCGGGAGGTTCTGATACGCAGTATTTT.

V usage is TRBV11-3 and J usage is TRBJ2-3; 9 bases match TRBD1. Germline V gene sequence: CDR1 SGHNT, CDR2 YENEEA. This CDR3 is 16 amino acids long. The ends lost 5 bases at V and 3 bases at J; junction bases unmatched: 9. CDR3 amino acids: CASSTGDRVSTDTQYF. The CDR3 DNA is TGTGCCAGCAGCACCGGGGACAGGGTCTCGACAGATACGCAGTATTTT.

With respect to this clone: The germline gene is not matched at one end of the junction; a read error may be the cause. The V and J genes are TRBV5-4 and TRBJ2-2, with TRBD2 matching 7 bases. The CDR3 loop spans 16 amino acids. CDR1 is SGHNT and CDR2 is YYREEE in the germline V gene (reference sequence). The CDR3 DNA reads TGTGCCGGCAGCTTTAGGGTCGGGGGGACCACCGGGGAGCTGTTTTTT. As protein: CAGSFRVGGTTGELFF.

This clone was seen only once. The CDR3 DNA reads as TGCGCCAGCAGCCCAGGGGTAGCCAAAAACATTCAGTACTTC. Protein sequence: CASSPGVAKNIQYF. The chain employs TRBV5-1 and TRBJ2-4; possibly TRBD1 for D (6 bases). The germline V and J ends were trimmed by 4 bases and 0 bases, with 8 bases remaining between them. The CDR3 spans 14 residues. Germline CDR1 reads SGHRS; CDR2 reads YFSETQ.

The rearrangement uses TRBV7-9 and TRBJ1-5, with D possibly matching TRBD1 (5 bases). Germline loops: CDR1 SEHNR, CDR2 FQNEAQ (reference sequence). This CDR3 comprises 15 residues. V was clipped by 5 bases and J by 4 bases, with 15 bases between them. The CDR3 here is CASSTAREGNQPQHF. In DNA, the CDR3 is TGTGCCAGCAGCACGGCCAGGGAGGGGAATCAGCCCCAGCATTTT.

This clone was detected a few times. The rearrangement uses TRBV6-1 and TRBJ1-4; D may be TRBD1 (6 bases). Looked up from germline, CDR1 is MNHNS and CDR2 is SASEGT. V was cut by 7 bases and J by 6 bases, with 15 bases left in between. The length of the CDR3 is 14 residues. The CDR3: CASTQGPSYEKLFF. In nucleotides, the CDR3 is TGTGCCAGCACTCAGGGGCCGTCTTATGAAAAACTGTTTTTT.

V gene TRBV5-4 combines with J gene TRBJ2-2, with 10 bases matching TRBD2. The germline CDR1 and CDR2 sequences are SGHNT and YYREEE (reference sequence). V shed 4 bases and J 6 bases; nucleotides not matched to a gene: 9. The CDR3 runs to 16 residues. The CDR3 is CASSHEAGGPAGELFF. The CDR3 DNA follows: TGTGCCAGCAGCCACGAAGCGGGAGGGCCCGCCGGGGAGCTGTTTTTT.

V and J are TRBV18 and TRBJ2-3, with D hard to call. This CDR3 contains 13 residues. Between the trimmed V and J ends, which lost 0 bases and 6 bases, there was a span of 7 bases. The germline V gene has CDR1 KGHSH and CDR2 LQKENI. The CDR3 region has the DNA TGTGCCAGCTCACCACCAGCCAAGGATACGCAGTATTTT. Translation: CASSPPAKDTQYF. The full variable domain, completed using reference TRBV18 and TRBJ2-3, is NAGVMQNPRHLVRRRGQEARLRCSPMKGHSHVYWYRQLPEEGLKFMVYLQKENIIDESGMPKERFSAEFPKEGPSILRIQQVVRGDSAAYFCASSPPAKDTQYFGPGTRLTVL.

The rearrangement links TRBV2 to TRBJ1-5; D possibly corresponds to TRBD1 (5 bases). Germline values: CDR1 SNHLY, CDR2 FYNNEI. With 4 bases removed from V and 9 bases from J, the gap between germline ends came to 19 bases. The CDR3 is 15 residues long. CDR3 DNA: TGTGCCAGCAGTGTGGGGCAGGGCATGGGTTCGCCCCAGCATTTT. Its translation: CASSVGQGMGSPQHF.

V is TRBV7-3 and J is TRBJ2-3, with TRBD1 matching 7 bases. The CDR3 extends over 15 amino acids. CDR1 is SGHTA and CDR2 is FQGTGA in the germline V gene. The trim removed 1 base at V and 2 bases at J, leaving 3 bases unmatched. In nucleotides, the CDR3 is TGTGCCAGCAGCTTAATGGGACAGAACACAGATACGCAGTATTTT. It translates to CASSLMGQNTDTQYF.

V gene TRBV9 combines with J gene TRBJ1-3; TRBD1 is a possible D gene (5 bases). The germline V and J ends were trimmed by 0 bases and 0 bases, with 13 bases remaining between them. CDR1 SGDLS and CDR2 YYNGEE come from the germline V gene. The CDR3 runs 17 residues. The chain's CDR3 is CASSVAFGGDSGNTIYF. The CDR3 nucleotides are TGTGCCAGCAGCGTAGCTTTTGGAGGGGACTCTGGAAACACCATATATTTT.

The chain carries TRBV5-1 and TRBJ2-7, with 11 bases aligning to TRBD1. Germline V gives CDR1 SGHRS, CDR2 YFSETQ. This CDR3 spans 15 amino acids. V was pared by 4 bases and J by 3 bases, with 6 bases of the junction left unmatched. As DNA, the CDR3 is TGCGCCAGCAGCGCCTCCGGGACAGGGGGCTACGAGCAGTACTTC. This gives the protein CASSASGTGGYEQYF.

The chain uses TRBV6-6 and TRBJ2-5, with 9 positions matching TRBD1. The DNA end is a closer match to TRBJ2-7, so the J assignment may be wrong. CDR3 length: 14 residues. Germline V gives CDR1 MNHNY, CDR2 SVGAGI (reference sequence). The CDR3 DNA is TGTGCCAGCATTACCGGGACAGGGTCGGACGAGCAGTACTTC. Amino acid sequence: CASITGTGSDEQYF.

The V gene is TRBV27, the J gene TRBJ2-3; 13 positions agree with TRBD2. The germline gives CDR1 MNHEY, CDR2 SMNVEV (reference sequence). The CDR3 is 15 amino acids. V was pared by 3 bases and J by 12 bases, with 9 bases of the junction left unmatched. The CDR3 spells CASSFSGTSGIPQYF. The DNA of the CDR3 is TGTGCCAGCAGTTTCTCCGGGACTAGCGGGATTCCACAGTATTTT.

This clone was seen a single time. CDR3 residues: CASSYSGQGATDTQYF. The CDR3 DNA is TGTGCCAGCAGTTACTCGGGACAGGGGGCTACAGATACGCAGTATTTT. The chain has TRBV6-5 and TRBJ2-3; 12 bases align to TRBD1. V gave up 0 bases and J gave up 3 bases; unmatched junction bases: 1. The germline CDR1 and CDR2 sequences are MNHEY and SVGAGI. The CDR3 length is 16 residues.

This chain links TRBV18 with TRBJ2-5; maybe TRBD2 (5 bases). CDR1 and CDR2 (germline): KGHSH, LQKENI. The CDR3 consists of 14 residues. V was shortened by 3 bases and J by 5 bases, with 13 bases between the two germline ends. CDR3 amino acids: CASSPRDMGETQYF. CDR3 nucleotides: TGTGCCAGCTCACCTCGGGATATGGGGGAGACCCAGTACTTC.

The chain carries TRBV9 and TRBJ1-3; TRBD1 agrees at 7 bases. The CDR3 runs 15 residues. V lost 4 bases to trimming and J lost 0 bases; unmatched junction nucleotides: 4. Per germline, CDR1 SGDLS and CDR2 YYNGEE. The CDR3 DNA is TGTGCCAGCAGCAACCGACAGGGCTCTGGAAACACCATATATTTT. This sequence encodes CASSNRQGSGNTIYF. Full variable domain (missing parts from reference TRBV9 and TRBJ1-3): DSGVTQTPKHLITATGQRVTLRCSPRSGDLSVYWYQQSLDQGLQFLIQYYNGEERAKGNILERFSAQQFPDLHSELNLSSLELGDSALYFCASSNRQGSGNTIYFGEGSWLTVV.

V usage is TRBV2 and J usage is TRBJ2-5; 9 bases align to TRBD1. The V gene's germline CDR1 is SNHLY and CDR2 FYNNEI. The ends lost 3 bases at V and 13 bases at J; junction bases unmatched: 6. CDR3 length equals 12 residues. CDR3 protein: CASSDGQGLLYF. CDR3 coding DNA: TGTGCCAGCAGTGATGGACAGGGGCTCTTGTACTTC.

The chain couples TRBV9 to TRBJ1-2; maybe TRBD1 (6 bases). Trimming pared 0 bases from V and 8 bases from J, leaving 14 bases between. The CDR3 is made up of 14 amino acids. Germline CDR1 is SGDLS and CDR2 is YYNGEE. CDR3 bases: TGTGCCAGCAGCGTAGGACAGGCCACCTCCGGCTACACCTTC. Translation gives CASSVGQATSGYTF.

This chain joins TRBV4-2 and TRBJ2-3; D might be TRBD1 (6 bases). The germline V gene encodes CDR1 LGHNA and CDR2 YNFKEQ. Trimming removed 2 bases from V and 2 bases from J, with 11 bases in between. The CDR3 runs 15 residues. The CDR3 loop is CASSQNGQSTDTQYF. In nucleotides, the CDR3 is TGTGCCAGCAGCCAAAACGGACAGTCCACAGATACGCAGTATTTT.

The chain carries TRBV7-3 and TRBJ2-2, with 12 bases fitting TRBD2. The CDR3 runs to 17 residues. The germline V gene has CDR1 SGHTA and CDR2 FQGTGA. V was pared by 2 bases and J by 1 base, with 2 bases of the junction left unmatched. CDR3: CASSLGGLAGNTGELFF. The CDR3 coding sequence is TGTGCCAGCAGCTTAGGGGGACTAGCGGGGAACACCGGGGAGCTGTTTTTT.

The rearrangement uses TRBV5-6 and TRBJ2-5, with 7 bases identical to TRBD1. The J call may be mistaken, given a closer DNA end match to TRBJ2-7. CDR3 length: 14 amino acids. Germline CDR1 and CDR2: SGHDT and YYEEEE. The CDR3 region is CASSQPGQSYEQYF. The CDR3 DNA follows: TGTGCCAGCAGCCAACCGGGACAGTCCTACGAGCAGTACTTC.

The genes are TRBV18 and TRBJ1-1; possibly TRBD1 for D (5 bases). V was clipped by 2 bases and J by 1 base, with 8 bases between them. CDR3 size: 14 residues. The germline gives CDR1 KGHSH, CDR2 LQKENI. The CDR3 region has the DNA TGTGCCAGCTCACCAGGACAAAAGAACACTGAAGCTTTCTTT. It encodes CASSPGQKNTEAFF.

CDR3 amino acids: CASSSFAGGESDTQYF. CDR3 coding DNA: TGTGCCAGCAGTTCGTTCGCGGGGGGCGAGTCAGATACGCAGTATTTT. The V call is TRBV6-5, the J call TRBJ2-3, with 8 positions matching TRBD2. CDR3 length: 16 residues. V shed 4 bases, J shed 4 bases, and the junction held 10 bases outside the gene matches. Germline CDR1 MNHEY, CDR2 SVGAGI.

DNA of the CDR3: TGTGCCAGCAGCTTAGGTCGGGGGTCAGCTAACTATGGCTACACCTTC. Its translation: CASSLGRGSANYGYTF. The gene calls are TRBV11-2 and TRBJ1-2; D is possibly TRBD1 (5 bases). This CDR3 has 16 amino acids. The germline CDR1 and CDR2 sequences are SGHAT and FQNNGV. V was clipped by 1 base and J by 0 bases, with 12 bases between them.

The V gene is TRBV11-2, the J gene TRBJ2-7; TRBD1 is a possible D gene (5 bases). CDR1 is SGHAT, CDR2 FQNNGV, per germline. The CDR3 runs 12 residues. Trimming stripped 5 bases from V and 5 bases from J, with 10 bases between. CDR3 sequence reads: CASSPQGDEQYF. The CDR3 DNA is TGTGCCAGCAGCCCCCAAGGGGACGAGCAGTACTTC.

The chain is built from TRBV14 and TRBJ2-7; D possibly corresponds to TRBD2 (5 bases). Germline V gene lookup returns CDR1 SGHDN and CDR2 FVKESK. V lost 4 bases and J 2 bases, leaving 9 bases between the germline ends. This CDR3 contains 13 residues. CDR3 sequence (DNA): TGTGCCAGCAGCCTCGGGAACACCTACGAGCAGTACTTC. Residues: CASSLGNTYEQYF.

The chain joins TRBV6-5 to TRBJ1-1, with D unresolved. The CDR3 sequence is 16 residues long. The germline V gene encodes CDR1 MNHEY and CDR2 SVGAGI. V was clipped by 0 bases and J by 0 bases, with 11 bases between them. The CDR3 DNA reads as TGTGCCAGCAGTTACTCGAGGCAGCTCATGAACACTGAAGCTTTCTTT. As protein: CASSYSRQLMNTEAFF.